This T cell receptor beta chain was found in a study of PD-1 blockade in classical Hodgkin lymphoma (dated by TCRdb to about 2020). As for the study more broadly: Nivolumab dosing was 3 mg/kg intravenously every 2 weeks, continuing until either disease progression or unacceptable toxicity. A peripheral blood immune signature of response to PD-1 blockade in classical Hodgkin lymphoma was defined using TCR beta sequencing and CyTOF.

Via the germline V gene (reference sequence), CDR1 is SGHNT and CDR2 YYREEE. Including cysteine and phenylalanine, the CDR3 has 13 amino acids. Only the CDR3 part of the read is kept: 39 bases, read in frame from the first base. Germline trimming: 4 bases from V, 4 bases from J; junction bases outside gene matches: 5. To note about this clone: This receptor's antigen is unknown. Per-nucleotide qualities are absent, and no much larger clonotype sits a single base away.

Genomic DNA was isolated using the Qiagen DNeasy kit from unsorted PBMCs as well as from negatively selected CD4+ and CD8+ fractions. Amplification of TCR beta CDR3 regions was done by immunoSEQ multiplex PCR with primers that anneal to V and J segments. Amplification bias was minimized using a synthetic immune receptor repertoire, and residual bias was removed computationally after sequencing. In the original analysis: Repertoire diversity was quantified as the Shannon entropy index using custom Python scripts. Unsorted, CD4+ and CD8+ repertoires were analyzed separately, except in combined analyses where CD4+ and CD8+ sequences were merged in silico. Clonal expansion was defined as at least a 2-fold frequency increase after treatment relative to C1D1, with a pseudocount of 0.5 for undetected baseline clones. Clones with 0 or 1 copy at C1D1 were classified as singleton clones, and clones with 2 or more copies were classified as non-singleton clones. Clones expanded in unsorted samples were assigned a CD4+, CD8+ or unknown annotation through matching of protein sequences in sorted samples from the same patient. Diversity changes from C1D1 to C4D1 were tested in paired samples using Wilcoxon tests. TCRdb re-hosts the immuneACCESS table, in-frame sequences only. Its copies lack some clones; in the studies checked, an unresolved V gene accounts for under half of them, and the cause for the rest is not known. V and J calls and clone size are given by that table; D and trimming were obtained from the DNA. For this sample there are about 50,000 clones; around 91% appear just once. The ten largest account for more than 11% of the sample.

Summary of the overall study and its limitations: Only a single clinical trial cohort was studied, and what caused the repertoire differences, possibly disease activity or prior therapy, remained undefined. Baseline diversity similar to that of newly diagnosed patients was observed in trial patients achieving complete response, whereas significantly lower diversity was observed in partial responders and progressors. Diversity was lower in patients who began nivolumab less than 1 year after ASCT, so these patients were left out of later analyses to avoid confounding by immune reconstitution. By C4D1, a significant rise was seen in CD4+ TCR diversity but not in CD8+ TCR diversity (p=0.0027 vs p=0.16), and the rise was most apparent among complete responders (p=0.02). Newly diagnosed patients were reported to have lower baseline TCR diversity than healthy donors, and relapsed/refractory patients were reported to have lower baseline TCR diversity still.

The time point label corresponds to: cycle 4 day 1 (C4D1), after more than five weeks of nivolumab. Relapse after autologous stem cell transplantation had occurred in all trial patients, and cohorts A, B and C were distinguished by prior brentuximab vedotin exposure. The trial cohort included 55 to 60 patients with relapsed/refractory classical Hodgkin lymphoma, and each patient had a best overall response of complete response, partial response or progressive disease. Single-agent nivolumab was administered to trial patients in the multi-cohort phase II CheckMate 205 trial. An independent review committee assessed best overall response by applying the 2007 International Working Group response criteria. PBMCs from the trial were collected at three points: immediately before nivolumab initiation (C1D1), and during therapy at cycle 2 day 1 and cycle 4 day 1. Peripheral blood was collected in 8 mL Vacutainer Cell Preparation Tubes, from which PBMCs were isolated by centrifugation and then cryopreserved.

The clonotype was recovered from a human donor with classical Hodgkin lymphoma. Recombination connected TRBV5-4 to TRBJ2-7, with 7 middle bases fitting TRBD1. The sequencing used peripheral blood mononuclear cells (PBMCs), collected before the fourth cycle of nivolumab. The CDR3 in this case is CASSPDRVYEQYF. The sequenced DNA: TGTGCCAGCAGCCCAGACAGGGTGTACGAGCAGTACTTC.